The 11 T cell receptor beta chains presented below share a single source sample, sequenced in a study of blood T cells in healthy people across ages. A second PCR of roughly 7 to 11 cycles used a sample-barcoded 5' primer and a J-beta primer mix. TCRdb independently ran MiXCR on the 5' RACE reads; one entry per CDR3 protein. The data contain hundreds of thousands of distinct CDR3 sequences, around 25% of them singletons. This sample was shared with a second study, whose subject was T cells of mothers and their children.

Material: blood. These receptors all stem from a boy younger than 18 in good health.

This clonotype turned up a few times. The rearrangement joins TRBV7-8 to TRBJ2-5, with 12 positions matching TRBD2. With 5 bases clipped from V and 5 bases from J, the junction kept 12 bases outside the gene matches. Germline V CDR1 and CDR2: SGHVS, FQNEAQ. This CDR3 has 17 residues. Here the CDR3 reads CASSAPRLAGVGETQYF. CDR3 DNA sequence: TGTGCCAGCAGCGCCCCCCGACTAGCGGGAGTGGGGGAGACCCAGTACTTC.

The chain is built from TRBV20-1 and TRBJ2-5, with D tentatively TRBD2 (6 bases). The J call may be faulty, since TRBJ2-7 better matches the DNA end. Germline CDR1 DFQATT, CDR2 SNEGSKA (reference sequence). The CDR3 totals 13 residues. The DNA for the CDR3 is TGCAGTGCCCTGGGTAGCGGTCCTTACGAGCAGTACTTC. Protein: CSALGSGPYEQYF.

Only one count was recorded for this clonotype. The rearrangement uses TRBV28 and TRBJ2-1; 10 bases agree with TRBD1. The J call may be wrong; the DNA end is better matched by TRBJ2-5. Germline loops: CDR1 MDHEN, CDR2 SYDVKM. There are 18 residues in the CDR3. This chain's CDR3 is CASSPSDYGTGVGETQYF. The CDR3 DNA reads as TGTGCCAGCAGCCCCTCGGACTACGGGACAGGGGTGGGGGAGACCCAGTACTTC.

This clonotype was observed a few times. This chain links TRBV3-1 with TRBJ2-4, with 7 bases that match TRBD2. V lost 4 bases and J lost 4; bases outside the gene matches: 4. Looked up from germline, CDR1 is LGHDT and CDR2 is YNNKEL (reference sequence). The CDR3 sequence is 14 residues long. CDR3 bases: TGTGCCAGCAGCCCCCCGGGGGGAAAAAACATTCAGTACTTC. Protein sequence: CASSPPGGKNIQYF. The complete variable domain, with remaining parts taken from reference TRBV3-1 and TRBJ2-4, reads DTAVSQTPKYLVTQMGNDKSIKCEQNLGHDTMYWYKQDSKKFLKIMFSYNNKELIINETVPNRFSPKSPDKAHLNLHINSLELGDSAVYFCASSPPGGKNIQYFGAGTRLSVL.

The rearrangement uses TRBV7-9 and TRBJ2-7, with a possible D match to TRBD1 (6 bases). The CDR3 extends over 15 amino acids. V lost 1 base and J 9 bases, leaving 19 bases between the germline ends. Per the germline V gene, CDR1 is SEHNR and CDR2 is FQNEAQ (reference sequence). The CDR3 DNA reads TGTGCCAGCAGCTTAGTAGGGCAGGGGCCATATGGGCAGTACTTC. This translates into CASSLVGQGPYGQYF.

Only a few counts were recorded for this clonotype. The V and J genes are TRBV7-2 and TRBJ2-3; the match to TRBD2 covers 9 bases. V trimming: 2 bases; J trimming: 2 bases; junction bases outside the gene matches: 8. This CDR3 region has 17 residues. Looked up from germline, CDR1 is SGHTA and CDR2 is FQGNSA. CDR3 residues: CASSLKGGGALTDTQYF. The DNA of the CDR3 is TGTGCCAGCAGCTTAAAAGGCGGGGGGGCTCTCACAGATACGCAGTATTTT.

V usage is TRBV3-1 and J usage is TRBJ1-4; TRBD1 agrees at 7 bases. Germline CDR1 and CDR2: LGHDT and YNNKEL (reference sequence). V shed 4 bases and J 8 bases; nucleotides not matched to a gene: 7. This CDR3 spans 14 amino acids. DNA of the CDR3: TGTGCCAGCAGCCGAGGACAGGTGGGGGAAAAACTGTTTTTT. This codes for CASSRGQVGEKLFF.

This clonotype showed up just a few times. DNA for the CDR3: TGTGCCAGCAGTAAACCGGGACAGGGGACATACGGGGGCTACACCTTC. Residues: CASSKPGQGTYGGYTF. The chain recombines TRBV6-6 with TRBJ1-2; the match to TRBD1 covers 10 bases. Germline V gene lookup returns CDR1 MNHNY and CDR2 SVGAGI (reference sequence). V lost 5 bases to trimming and J lost 8 bases; unmatched junction nucleotides: 14. This CDR3 has 16 amino acids.

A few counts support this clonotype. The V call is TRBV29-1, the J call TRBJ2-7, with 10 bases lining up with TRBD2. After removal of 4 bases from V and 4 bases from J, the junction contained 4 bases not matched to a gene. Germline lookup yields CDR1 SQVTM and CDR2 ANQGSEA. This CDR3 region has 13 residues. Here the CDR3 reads CSVAGTSVYEQYF. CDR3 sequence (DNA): TGCAGCGTTGCCGGGACTAGCGTATACGAGCAGTACTTC.

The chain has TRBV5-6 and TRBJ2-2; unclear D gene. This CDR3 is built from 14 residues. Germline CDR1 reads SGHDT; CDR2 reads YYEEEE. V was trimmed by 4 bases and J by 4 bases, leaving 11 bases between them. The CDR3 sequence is CASSPSIGTGELFF. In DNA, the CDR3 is TGTGCCAGCAGCCCCTCCATTGGCACCGGGGAGCTGTTTTTT.

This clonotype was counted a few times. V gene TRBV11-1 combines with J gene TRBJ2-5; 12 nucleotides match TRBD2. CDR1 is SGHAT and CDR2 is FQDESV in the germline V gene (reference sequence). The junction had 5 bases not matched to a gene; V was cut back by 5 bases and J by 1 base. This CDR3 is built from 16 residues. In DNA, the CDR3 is TGTGCCAGCAGCACGACTAGCGGGGGCCTCCAAGAGACCCAGTACTTC. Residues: CASSTTSGGLQETQYF. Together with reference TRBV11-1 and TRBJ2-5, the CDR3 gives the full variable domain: EAEVAQSPRYKITEKSQAVAFWCDPISGHATLYWYRQILGQGPELLVQFQDESVVDDSQLPKDRFSAERLKGVDSTLKIQPAELGDSAMYLCASSTTSGGLQETQYFGPGTRLLVL.